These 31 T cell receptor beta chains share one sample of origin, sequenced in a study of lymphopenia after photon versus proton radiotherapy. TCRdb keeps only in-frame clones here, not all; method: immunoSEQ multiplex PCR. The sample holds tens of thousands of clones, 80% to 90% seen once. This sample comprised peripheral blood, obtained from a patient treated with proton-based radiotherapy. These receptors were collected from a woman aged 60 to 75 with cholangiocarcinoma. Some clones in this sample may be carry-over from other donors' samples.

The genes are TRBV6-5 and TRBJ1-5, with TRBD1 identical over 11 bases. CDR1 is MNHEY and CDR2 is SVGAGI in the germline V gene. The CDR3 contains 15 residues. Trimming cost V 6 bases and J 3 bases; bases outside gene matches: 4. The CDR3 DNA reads TGTGCCAGCAGACAGGACAGGGGGCACAATCAGCCCCAGCATTTT. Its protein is CASRQDRGHNQPQHF.

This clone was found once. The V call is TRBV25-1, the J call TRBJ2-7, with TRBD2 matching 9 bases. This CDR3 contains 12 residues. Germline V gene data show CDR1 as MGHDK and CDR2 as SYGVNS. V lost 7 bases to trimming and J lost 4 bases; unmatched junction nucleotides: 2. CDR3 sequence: CASMRGGYEQYF. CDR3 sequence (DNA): TGTGCCAGCATGCGGGGGGGTTACGAGCAGTACTTC.

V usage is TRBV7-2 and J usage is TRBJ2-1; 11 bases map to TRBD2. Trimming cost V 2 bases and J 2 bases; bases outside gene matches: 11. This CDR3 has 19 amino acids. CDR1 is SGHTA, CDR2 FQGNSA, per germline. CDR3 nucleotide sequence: TGTGCCAGCAGCTTACTCCTTGGGGGTAGCGGGAGGGCCTACAATGAGCAGTTCTTC. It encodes CASSLLLGGSGRAYNEQFF.

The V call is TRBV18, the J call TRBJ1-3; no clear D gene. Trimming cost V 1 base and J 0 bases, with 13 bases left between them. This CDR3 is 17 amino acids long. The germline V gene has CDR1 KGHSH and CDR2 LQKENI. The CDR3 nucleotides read TGTGCCAGCTCACCACGGCTCACCGCGAGCTCTGGAAACACCATATATTTT. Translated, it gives CASSPRLTASSGNTIYF.

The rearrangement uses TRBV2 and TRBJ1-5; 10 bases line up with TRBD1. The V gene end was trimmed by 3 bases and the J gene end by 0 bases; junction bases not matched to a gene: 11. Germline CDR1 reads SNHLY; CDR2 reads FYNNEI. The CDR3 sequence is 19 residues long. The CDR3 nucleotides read TGTGCCAGCAGTGATAAACATGGACAGGGGGGATATAGCAATCAGCCCCAGCATTTT. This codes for CASSDKHGQGGYSNQPQHF.

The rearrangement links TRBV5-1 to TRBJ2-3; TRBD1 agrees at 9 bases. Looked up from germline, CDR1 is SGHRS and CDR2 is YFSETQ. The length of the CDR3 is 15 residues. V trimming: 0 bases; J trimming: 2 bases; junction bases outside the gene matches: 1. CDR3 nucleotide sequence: TGCGCCAGCAGCTTGGGACAGGGGGACACAGATACGCAGTATTTT. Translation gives CASSLGQGDTDTQYF.

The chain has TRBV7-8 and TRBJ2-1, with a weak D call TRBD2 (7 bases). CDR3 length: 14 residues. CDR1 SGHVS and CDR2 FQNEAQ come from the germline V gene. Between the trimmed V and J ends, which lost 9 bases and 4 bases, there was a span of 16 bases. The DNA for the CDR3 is TGTGCCAGTACCGGGGGGCGGGGTTACAATGAGCAGTTCTTC. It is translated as CASTGGRGYNEQFF.

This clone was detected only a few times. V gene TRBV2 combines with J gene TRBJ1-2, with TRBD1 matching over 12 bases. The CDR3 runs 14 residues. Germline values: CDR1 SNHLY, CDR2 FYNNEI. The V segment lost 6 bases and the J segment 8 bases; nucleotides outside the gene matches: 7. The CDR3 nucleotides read TGTGCCAGCAGCGAAACGGGACAGGGGGCGGGCTACACCTTC. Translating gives CASSETGQGAGYTF. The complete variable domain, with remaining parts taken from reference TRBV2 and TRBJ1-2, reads EPEVTQTPSHQVTQMGQEVILRCVPISNHLYFYWYRQILGQKVEFLVSFYNNEISEKSEIFDDQFSVERPDGSNFTLKIRSTKLEDSAMYFCASSETGQGAGYTFGSGTRLTVV.

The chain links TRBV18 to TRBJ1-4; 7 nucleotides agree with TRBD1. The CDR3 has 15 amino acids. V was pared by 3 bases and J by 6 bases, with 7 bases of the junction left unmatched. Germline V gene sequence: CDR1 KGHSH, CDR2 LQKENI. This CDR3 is CASSPTTGMDEKLFF. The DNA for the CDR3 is TGTGCCAGCTCACCTACGACAGGGATGGATGAAAAACTGTTTTTT.

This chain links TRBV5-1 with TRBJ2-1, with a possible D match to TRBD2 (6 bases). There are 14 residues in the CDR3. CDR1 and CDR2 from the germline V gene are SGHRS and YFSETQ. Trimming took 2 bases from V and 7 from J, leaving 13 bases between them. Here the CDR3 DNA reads TGCGCCAGCAGCTTCCGGGACTTACAAAATGAGCAGTTCTTC. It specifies CASSFRDLQNEQFF.

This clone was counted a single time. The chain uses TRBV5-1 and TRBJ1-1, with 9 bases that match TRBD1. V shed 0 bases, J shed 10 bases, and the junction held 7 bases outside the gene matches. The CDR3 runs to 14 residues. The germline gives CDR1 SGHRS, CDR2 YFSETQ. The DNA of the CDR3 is TGCGCCAGCAGCTTGGCACGGGACAGGGTTATAGCTTTCTTT. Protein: CASSLARDRVIAFF.

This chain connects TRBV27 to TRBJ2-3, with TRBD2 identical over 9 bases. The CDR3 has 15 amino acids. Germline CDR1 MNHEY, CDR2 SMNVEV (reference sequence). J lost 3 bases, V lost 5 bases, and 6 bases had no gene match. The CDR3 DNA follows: TGTGCCAGCAGTGAGGGCGGGGGGGAGACAGATACGCAGTATTTT. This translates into CASSEGGGETDTQYF.

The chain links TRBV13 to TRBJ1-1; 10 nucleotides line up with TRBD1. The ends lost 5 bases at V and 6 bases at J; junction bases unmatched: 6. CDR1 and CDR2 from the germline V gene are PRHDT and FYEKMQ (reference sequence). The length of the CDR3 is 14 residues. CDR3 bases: TGTGCCAGCAGCAATAGACAGGGGGCGGCTGAAGCTTTCTTT. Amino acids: CASSNRQGAAEAFF.

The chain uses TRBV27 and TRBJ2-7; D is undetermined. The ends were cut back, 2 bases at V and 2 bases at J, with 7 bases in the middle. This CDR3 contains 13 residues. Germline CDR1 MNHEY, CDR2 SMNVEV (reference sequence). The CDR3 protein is CASSLGPTYEQYF. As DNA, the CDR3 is TGTGCCAGCAGTTTAGGGCCAACCTACGAGCAGTACTTC.

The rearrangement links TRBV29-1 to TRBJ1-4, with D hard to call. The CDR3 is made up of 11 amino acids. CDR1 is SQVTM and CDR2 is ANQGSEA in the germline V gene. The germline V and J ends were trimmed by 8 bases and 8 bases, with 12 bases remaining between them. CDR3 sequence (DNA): TGCAGCTCGAGAACCGGAGAAAAACTGTTTTTT. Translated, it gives CSSRTGEKLFF.

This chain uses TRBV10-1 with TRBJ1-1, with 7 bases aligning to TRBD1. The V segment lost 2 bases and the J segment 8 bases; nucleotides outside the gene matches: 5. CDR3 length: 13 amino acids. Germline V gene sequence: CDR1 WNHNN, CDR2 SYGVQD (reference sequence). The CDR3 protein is CASSETGVAEAFF. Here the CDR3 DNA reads TGCGCCAGCAGTGAGACAGGGGTGGCCGAAGCTTTCTTT.

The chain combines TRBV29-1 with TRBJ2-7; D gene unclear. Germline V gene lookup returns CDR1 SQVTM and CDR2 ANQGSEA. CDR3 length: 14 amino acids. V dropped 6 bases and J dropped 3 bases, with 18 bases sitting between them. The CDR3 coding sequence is TGCAGCGTGGTGTTGATTAACGATCTCTACGAGCAGTACTTC. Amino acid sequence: CSVVLINDLYEQYF.

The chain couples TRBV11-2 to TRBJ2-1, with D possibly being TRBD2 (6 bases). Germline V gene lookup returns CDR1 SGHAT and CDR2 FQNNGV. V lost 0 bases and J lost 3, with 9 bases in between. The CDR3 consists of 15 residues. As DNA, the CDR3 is TGTGCCAGCAGCTTAGAGGCGGGGCGCTACAATGAGCAGTTCTTC. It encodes CASSLEAGRYNEQFF.

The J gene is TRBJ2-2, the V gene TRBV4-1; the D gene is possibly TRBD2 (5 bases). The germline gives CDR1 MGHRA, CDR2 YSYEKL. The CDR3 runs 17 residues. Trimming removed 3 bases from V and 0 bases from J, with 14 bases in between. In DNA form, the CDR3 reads TGCGCCAGCAGCCACAGAGGTCGGGGATCGAACACCGGGGAGCTGTTTTTT. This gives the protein CASSHRGRGSNTGELFF.

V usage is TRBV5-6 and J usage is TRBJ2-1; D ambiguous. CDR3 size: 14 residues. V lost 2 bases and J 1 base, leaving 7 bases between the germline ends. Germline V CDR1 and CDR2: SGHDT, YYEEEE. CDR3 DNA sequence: TGTGCCAGCAGCTTTGAGGAGTCCTACAATGAGCAGTTCTTC. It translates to CASSFEESYNEQFF.

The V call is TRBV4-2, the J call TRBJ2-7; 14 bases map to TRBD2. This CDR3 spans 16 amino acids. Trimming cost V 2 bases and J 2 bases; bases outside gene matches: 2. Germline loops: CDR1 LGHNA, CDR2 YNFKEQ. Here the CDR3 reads CASSQRLAGGPYEQYF. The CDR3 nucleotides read TGTGCCAGCAGCCAACGACTAGCGGGGGGGCCCTACGAGCAGTACTTC.

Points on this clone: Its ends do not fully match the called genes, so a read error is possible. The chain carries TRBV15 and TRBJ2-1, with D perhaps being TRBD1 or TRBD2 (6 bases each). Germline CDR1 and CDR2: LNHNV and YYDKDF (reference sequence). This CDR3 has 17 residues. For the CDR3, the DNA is TGTGCCACCAGCAGAGACTCGGGGGCTGGACCGCGGCGTGAGGAGTTCTTC. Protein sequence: CATSRDSGAGPRREEFF. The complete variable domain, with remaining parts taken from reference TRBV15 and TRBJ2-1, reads DAMVIQNPRYQVTQFGKPVTLSCSQTLNHNVMYWYQQKSSQAPKLLFHYYDKDFNNEADTPDNFQSRRPNTSFCFLDIRSPGLGDTAMYLCATSRDSGAGPRREEFFGPGTRLTVL.

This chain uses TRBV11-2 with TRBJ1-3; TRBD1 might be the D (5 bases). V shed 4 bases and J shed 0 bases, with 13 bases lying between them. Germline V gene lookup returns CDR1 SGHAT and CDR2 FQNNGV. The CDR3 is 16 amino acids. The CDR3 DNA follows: TGTGCCAGCAGCTCCCTTGTACAGGTCTCTGGAAACACCATATATTTT. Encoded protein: CASSSLVQVSGNTIYF.

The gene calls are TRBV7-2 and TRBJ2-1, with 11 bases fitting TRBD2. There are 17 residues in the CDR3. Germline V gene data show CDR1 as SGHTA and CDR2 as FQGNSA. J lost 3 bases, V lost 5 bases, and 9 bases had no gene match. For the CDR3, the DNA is TGTGCCAGCAGCAAAATAGGGACTAGCGGAAACTACAATGAGCAGTTCTTC. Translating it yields CASSKIGTSGNYNEQFF. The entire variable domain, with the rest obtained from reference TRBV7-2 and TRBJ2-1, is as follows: GAGVSQSPSNKVTEKGKDVELRCDPISGHTALYWYRQSLGQGLEFLIYFQGNSAPDKSGLPSDRFSAERTGGSVSTLTIQRTQQEDSAVYLCASSKIGTSGNYNEQFFGPGTRLTVL.

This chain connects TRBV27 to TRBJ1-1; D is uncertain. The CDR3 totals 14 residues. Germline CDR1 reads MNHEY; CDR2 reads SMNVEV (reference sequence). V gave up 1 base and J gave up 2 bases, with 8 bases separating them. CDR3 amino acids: CASSLYRGNTEAFF. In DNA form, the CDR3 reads TGTGCCAGCAGTTTATATCGAGGTAACACTGAAGCTTTCTTT.

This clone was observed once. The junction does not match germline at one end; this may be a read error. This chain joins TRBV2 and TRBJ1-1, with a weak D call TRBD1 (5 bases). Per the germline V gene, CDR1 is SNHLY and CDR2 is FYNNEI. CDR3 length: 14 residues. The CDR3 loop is CASRMPFRGAEALF. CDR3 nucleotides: TGTGCCAGCAGAATGCCATTCCGCGGGGCTGAAGCTCTCTTT.

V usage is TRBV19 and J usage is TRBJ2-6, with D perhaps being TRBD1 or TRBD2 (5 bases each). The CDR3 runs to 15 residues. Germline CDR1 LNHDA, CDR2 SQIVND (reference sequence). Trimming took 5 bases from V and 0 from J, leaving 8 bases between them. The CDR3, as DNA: TGTGCCAGTAGTCCAGGGAGCTCTGGGGCCAACGTCCTGACTTTC. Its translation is CASSPGSSGANVLTF. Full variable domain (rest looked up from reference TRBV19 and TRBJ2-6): DGGITQSPKYLFRKEGQNVTLSCEQNLNHDAMYWYRQDPGQGLRLIYYSQIVNDFQKGDIAEGYSVSREKKESFPLTVTSAQKNPTAFYLCASSPGSSGANVLTFGAGSRLTVL.

The CDR3 DNA reads TGTGCCAGCAGCCTGGGCCAGGGTGTGGGTGAAAAACTGTTTTTT. Residues: CASSLGQGVGEKLFF. V usage is TRBV14 and J usage is TRBJ1-4; weak D call: TRBD1 (5 bases). Germline loops: CDR1 SGHDN, CDR2 FVKESK. The germline V and J ends were trimmed by 4 bases and 7 bases, with 16 bases remaining between them. The CDR3 is made up of 15 amino acids. The full variable domain, completed using reference TRBV14 and TRBJ1-4, is EAGVTQFPSHSVIEKGQTVTLRCDPISGHDNLYWYRRVMGKEIKFLLHFVKESKQDESGMPNNRFLAERTGGTYSTLKVQPAELEDSGVYFCASSLGQGVGEKLFFGSGTQLSVL.

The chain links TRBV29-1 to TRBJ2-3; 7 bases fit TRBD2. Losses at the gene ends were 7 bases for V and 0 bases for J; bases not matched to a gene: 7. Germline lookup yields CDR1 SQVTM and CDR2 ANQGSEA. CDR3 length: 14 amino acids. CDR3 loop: CSAAWGGSTDTQYF. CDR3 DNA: TGCAGCGCCGCGTGGGGGGGGAGCACAGATACGCAGTATTTT.

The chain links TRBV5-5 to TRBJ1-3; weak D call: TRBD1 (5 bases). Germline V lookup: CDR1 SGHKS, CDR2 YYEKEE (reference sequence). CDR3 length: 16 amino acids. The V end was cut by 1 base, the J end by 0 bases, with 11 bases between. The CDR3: CASSLTIRDSGNTIYF. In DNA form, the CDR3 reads TGTGCCAGCAGCTTGACGATCAGGGACTCTGGAAACACCATATATTTT.

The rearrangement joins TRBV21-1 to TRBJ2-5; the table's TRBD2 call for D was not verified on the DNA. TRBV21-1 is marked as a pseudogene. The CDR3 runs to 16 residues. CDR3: CASISTRKLKRETQYF. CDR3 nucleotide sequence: TGTGCCAGCATCTCGACTAGAAAACTCAAGCGAGAGACCCAGTACTTC.